This entry concerns a single T cell receptor beta chain. The antigen it recognizes is unknown. There are no base qualities to consult, and no much larger clone falls within one base. The data stem from a study of blood T cell repertoires in COVID-19 (dated by TCRdb to between 2020 and 2021). Concerning the study at large: The collaborator samples originated in the United States, Italy and Spain and spanned the acute and convalescent phases of COVID-19. Samples came from the ongoing ImmuneRACE study (first 160 participants) plus 1,254 subjects from 6 global collaborators. Deeply sampled blood TCRbeta repertoires from subjects exposed to, actively infected with, or recovered from COVID-19 were included in the dataset. The material from the prospective study consisted of cDNA or gDNA derived from T cells, B-cell-depleted T cells, or PBMCs. The repertoires were made available in a free public database intended to serve as a resource for research on the immune response to SARS-CoV-2. Nearly every sample came with metadata listing a de-identified subject ID, COVID-19 status, age in years and sex. Where HLA class I and class II types were available, the types were taken from metadata supplied by the sample provider, not from assay-based typing. The investigation overall reported the following: The amount of clinical and demographic metadata varied by source and participant and was provided uncurated.

TCRbeta CDR3 regions were amplified from genomic DNA by means of the immunoSEQ Assay, a bias-controlled multiplex PCR. The authors processed their data as follows. The number of nucleated cells in each sample was estimated from the amplification of reference gene primers within the assay. To quantify the absolute abundance of each unique TCRbeta CDR3 rearrangement, sequence reads were collapsed and filtered. For each sample, productive Simpson clonality was calculated as the square root of Simpson's diversity index across productive rearrangements. Imported from immuneACCESS, the table was reduced by TCRdb to in-frame sequences with V and J called. These copies leave out some clones; in studies compared against another copy, an unresolved V gene accounts for under half, and the cause of the remainder is not known. The DNA was the basis for D and trimming; V, J and clone size are from that table. The sample profile shows roughly 70,000 clones; 80% of them were found once. About 9.8% of the sample rests with the top ten.

Each collaborating institution followed its own protocols to collect whole blood in K2EDTA tubes. For TCRbeta analysis, collaborator samples were shipped as frozen whole blood, as isolated PBMCs, or as DNA extracted from either sample type. The V and J ends are trimmed by 4 bases and 2 bases, leaving 12 bases between them. CDR1 is given as MNHEY and CDR2 as SVGEGT, both from the germline V gene. The CDR3 starts with the cysteine, ends with the phenylalanine, and has 15 residues. Of the read, only the CDR3 DNA is kept; its 45 bases are in frame from base 1. This receptor was identified in a human donor in a cohort sampled during active COVID-19. Sequenced sample: peripheral blood. This chain joins TRBV6-2 or TRBV6-3 to TRBJ2-4; the D region possibly corresponds to TRBD2 (6 bases align). The CDR3 loop reads CASSWGVYTKNIQYF. The nucleotides read TGTGCCAGCAGTTGGGGGGTGTATACCAAAAACATTCAGTACTTC.